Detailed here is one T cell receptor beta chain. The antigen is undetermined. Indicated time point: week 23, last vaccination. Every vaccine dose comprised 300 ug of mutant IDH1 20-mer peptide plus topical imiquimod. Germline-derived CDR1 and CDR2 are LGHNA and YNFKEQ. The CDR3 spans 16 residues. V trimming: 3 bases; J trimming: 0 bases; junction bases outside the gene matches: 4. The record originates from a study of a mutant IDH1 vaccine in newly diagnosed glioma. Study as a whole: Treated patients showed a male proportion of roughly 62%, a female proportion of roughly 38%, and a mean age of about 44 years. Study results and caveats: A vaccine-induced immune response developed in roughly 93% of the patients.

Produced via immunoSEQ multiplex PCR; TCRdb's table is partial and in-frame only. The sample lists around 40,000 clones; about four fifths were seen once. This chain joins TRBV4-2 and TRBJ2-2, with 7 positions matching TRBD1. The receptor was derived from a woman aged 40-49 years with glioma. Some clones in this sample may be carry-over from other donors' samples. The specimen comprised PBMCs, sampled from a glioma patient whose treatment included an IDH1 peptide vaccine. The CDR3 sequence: CASSQRTGANTGELFF. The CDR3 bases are TGTGCCAGCAGCCAGCGGACAGGCGCGAACACCGGGGAGCTGTTTTTT.